This record looks at one TCR beta chain sequence and its context. What it recognizes is unknown. An input of about 0.5 to 1 ug of RNA was subjected to reverse transcription using random hexamers. Amplification of TCR beta CDR3 spanned 54 Vbeta and 13 Jbeta via immunoSEQ multiplex PCR. TCRdb called the immunoSEQ multiplex PCR reads again in MiXCR, with one record for every CDR3 protein. The sample contains around 190,000 distinct CDR3 sequences, 85% to 95% of which appear only once. This record comes from a study of CD8 T cells in Susac syndrome. General study points: The number of individuals included in the study's TCR sequencing and HLA analysis was acknowledged as relatively small.

CD8+ and CD4+ T cells taken from blood had their TCR beta sequenced. The CD8+ and CD4+ T cells were negatively isolated, with the TEMRA cells enriched by FACS. Deletions cut 0 bases from V and 5 bases from J, with 12 bases between. This CDR3 region has 15 residues. Germline CDR1 is SGHRS and CDR2 is YFSETQ. This sequence originates from a human donor in good health. The V call is TRBV5-1, the J call TRBJ2-4, with unresolved D. Sequenced: CD4+ T cells from PBMCs. The CDR3 region is CASSLAGREENIQYF. The CDR3 nucleotides read TGCGCCAGCAGCTTGGCGGGTAGGGAAGAAAACATTCAGTACTTC.